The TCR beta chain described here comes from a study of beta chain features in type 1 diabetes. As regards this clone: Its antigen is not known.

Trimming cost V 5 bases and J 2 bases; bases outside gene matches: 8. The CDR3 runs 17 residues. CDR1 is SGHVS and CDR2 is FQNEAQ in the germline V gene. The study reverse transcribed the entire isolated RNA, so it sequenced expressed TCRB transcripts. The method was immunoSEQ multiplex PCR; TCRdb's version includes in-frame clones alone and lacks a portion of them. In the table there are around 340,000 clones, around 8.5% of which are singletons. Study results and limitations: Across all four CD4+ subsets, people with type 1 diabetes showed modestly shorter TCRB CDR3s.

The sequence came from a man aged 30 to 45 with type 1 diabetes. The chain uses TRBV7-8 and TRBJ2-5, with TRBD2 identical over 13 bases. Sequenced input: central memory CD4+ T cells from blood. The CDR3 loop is CASSAGLAGAVQETQYF. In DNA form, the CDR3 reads TGTGCCAGCAGCGCAGGACTAGCGGGGGCCGTACAAGAGACCCAGTACTTC.